The next 17 T cell receptor beta chains were all read from a single sample in a study of blood T cell repertoires in COVID-19. Libraries were prepared by immunoSEQ multiplex PCR; TCRdb keeps only in-frame clonotypes and omits some of them. The data show 270,000 or so clones, approximately 88% seen once. The specimen sequenced was PBMCs or T cells enriched from blood (not recorded which). The receptors were sampled from a woman aged 35 to 49 with acute COVID-19.

The V call is TRBV4-3, the J call TRBJ1-4; the D is unclear. CDR3 length: 17 amino acids. Per germline, CDR1 LGHNA and CDR2 YSLEER. With 4 bases removed from V and 5 bases from J, the gap between germline ends came to 20 bases. The CDR3, as DNA: TGCGCCAGCAGCCCAGGACTTTTCCGGGGATCGAATGAAAAACTGTTTTTT. Translated, it gives CASSPGLFRGSNEKLFF.

The chain couples TRBV19 to TRBJ1-1; TRBD1 agrees at 7 bases. CDR1 and CDR2 from the germline V gene are LNHDA and SQIVND (reference sequence). The CDR3 consists of 15 residues. The V gene end was trimmed by 7 bases and the J gene end by 6 bases; junction bases not matched to a gene: 14. The CDR3 is CASMAQGGVGAEAFF. CDR3 bases: TGTGCCAGTATGGCCCAGGGGGGCGTCGGCGCTGAAGCTTTCTTT.

CDR3 loop: CASSPGGTGIQETQYF. CDR3 nucleotide sequence: TGTGCCAGCAGCCCGGGGGGCACAGGGATCCAAGAGACCCAGTACTTC. The V and J genes are TRBV5-4 and TRBJ2-5; possibly TRBD2 for D (7 bases). V lost 4 bases to trimming and J lost 1 base, with 17 bases between them. Germline loops: CDR1 SGHNT, CDR2 YYREEE (reference sequence). This CDR3 region has 16 residues.

This sequence joins TRBV5-3 and TRBJ2-7; 9 bases fit TRBD2. TRBV5-3 qualifies as an ORF whose function is uncertain. J lost 6 bases, V lost 2 bases, and 12 bases had no gene match. The CDR3 is 16 residues long. DNA of the CDR3: TGTGCCAGAAGCTTAATGGGCGGGAGGGCCGTAATCGAGCAGTACGTC. This translates into CARSLMGGRAVIEQYV.

The chain links TRBV21-1 to TRBJ2-1; the D segment call TRBD1 is taken from the table without a DNA check. TRBV21-1 constitutes a pseudogene. This CDR3 contains 13 residues. CDR3 loop: CASSARQGYEQFF. Written as DNA, the CDR3 is TGTGCCAGCAGCGCTCGACAGGGTTATGAGCAGTTCTTC.

J is TRBJ1-5 and V is TRBV19; 8 bases map to TRBD1. The J segment lost 14 bases and the V segment lost 6 bases, leaving 12 bases of the junction unmatched. The germline gives CDR1 LNHDA, CDR2 SQIVND (reference sequence). CDR3 length: 13 amino acids. Written as DNA, the CDR3 is TGTGCCAGTAGCCTGACAAAACAGACAGGGGAGCATTTT. Its translation: CASSLTKQTGEHF.

This clone was counted once. This sequence joins TRBV6-2 or TRBV6-3 and TRBJ1-5; 8 nucleotides line up with TRBD1. The germline gives CDR1 MNHEY, CDR2 SVGEGT. The CDR3 covers 16 residues. Germline trimming cut 5 bases from V and 4 bases from J; bases unmatched to any gene: 10. The CDR3, as DNA: TGTGCCAGCAGTGGAACTGTTCGGACAGGGAATCAGCCCCAGCATTTT. This sequence encodes CASSGTVRTGNQPQHF.

This clone was counted a single time. The CDR3 is CASSRQTGGRGAGELFF. DNA of the CDR3: TGTGCCAGCAGTCGGCAAACAGGGGGCAGGGGCGCCGGGGAGCTGTTTTTT. The V call is TRBV27, the J call TRBJ2-2; 9 bases agree with TRBD1. V was clipped by 5 bases and J by 6 bases; unmatched bases: 13. Germline V lookup: CDR1 MNHEY, CDR2 SMNVEV (reference sequence). The CDR3 extends over 17 amino acids.

This sequence joins TRBV18 and TRBJ2-1, with 14 bases that match TRBD2. The CDR3 extends over 18 amino acids. V lost 3 bases to trimming and J lost 7 bases; unmatched junction nucleotides: 11. The V gene's germline CDR1 is KGHSH and CDR2 LQKENI. The CDR3 loop is CASSPAQMTSGRANEQFF. The CDR3 nucleotides read TGTGCCAGCTCACCCGCACAGATGACTAGCGGGAGGGCGAATGAGCAGTTCTTC.

J is TRBJ1-6 and V is TRBV2, with D tentatively TRBD1 (6 bases). Between the trimmed V and J ends, which lost 1 base and 6 bases, there was a span of 10 bases. Germline V gene lookup returns CDR1 SNHLY and CDR2 FYNNEI. The CDR3 loop spans 15 amino acids. The CDR3 protein is CASSEGRGGNSPLHF. CDR3 coding DNA: TGTGCCAGCAGTGAAGGCAGGGGTGGTAATTCACCCCTCCACTTT.

The chain joins TRBV7-2 to TRBJ2-7, with 8 nucleotides matching TRBD1. The CDR3 is 13 residues long. V was clipped by 4 bases and J by 2 bases; unmatched bases: 1. Germline loops: CDR1 SGHTA, CDR2 FQGNSA. The CDR3, as DNA: TGTGCCAGCAGCTCGACAGGGGCCTACGAGCAGTACGTC. This gives the protein CASSSTGAYEQYV.

This rearrangement joins TRBV21-1 to TRBJ2-7; the table's TRBD1 call for D was not verified on the DNA. TRBV21-1 is a known pseudogene. CDR3 length equals 12 residues. Written as DNA, the CDR3 is TGTCGAGGGGGACAGGGGCCCTACGAGCAGTACTTC. It specifies CRGGQGPYEQYF.

The chain combines TRBV18 with TRBJ1-1; TRBD1 might be the D (5 bases). CDR3 length equals 15 residues. The V end lost 3 bases, the J end lost 0 bases, and 11 bases lay between the germline ends. The V gene's germline CDR1 is KGHSH and CDR2 LQKENI. The CDR3 here is CASSPDILMNTEAFF. Here the CDR3 DNA reads TGTGCCAGCTCACCGGACATTCTCATGAACACTGAAGCTTTCTTT.

The chain joins TRBV7-2 to TRBJ1-2, with 7 bases identical to TRBD1. Germline CDR1 is SGHTA and CDR2 is FQGNSA. V trimming: 4 bases; J trimming: 5 bases; junction bases outside the gene matches: 7. This CDR3 spans 14 amino acids. Here the CDR3 DNA reads TGTGCCAGCAGCTCGTACGGGACAGAGTATGGCTACACCTTC. As protein: CASSSYGTEYGYTF.

This rearrangement joins TRBV14 to TRBJ1-1, with a weak D call TRBD1 (6 bases). Trimming cost V 5 bases and J 0 bases, with 16 bases left between them. Germline V lookup: CDR1 SGHDN, CDR2 FVKESK. The CDR3 is made up of 16 amino acids. CDR3 coding DNA: TGTGCCAGCAGCTCCCTAGGGGGGGGCGTGAACACTGAAGCTTTCTTT. It codes for CASSSLGGGVNTEAFF.

This chain connects TRBV6-4 to TRBJ1-5, with 11 positions matching TRBD1. Germline CDR1 and CDR2: MRHNA and SNTAGT. With V trimmed by 0 bases and J by 5 bases, 6 bases remained unmatched. The CDR3 length is 17 residues. CDR3 in amino acids: CASSDSRTGGLHQPQHF. DNA for the CDR3: TGTGCCAGCAGTGACTCCAGGACAGGGGGCTTGCATCAGCCCCAGCATTTT.

CDR3 amino acids: CASSQLMSTSSYNEQFF. Written as DNA, the CDR3 is TGCGCCAGCAGCCAATTGATGAGCACGAGCTCCTACAATGAGCAGTTCTTC. The chain couples TRBV4-3 to TRBJ2-1; D remains unclear. V was trimmed by 2 bases and J by 0 bases, leaving 14 bases between them. The germline V gene encodes CDR1 LGHNA and CDR2 YSLEER. The CDR3 contains 17 residues.